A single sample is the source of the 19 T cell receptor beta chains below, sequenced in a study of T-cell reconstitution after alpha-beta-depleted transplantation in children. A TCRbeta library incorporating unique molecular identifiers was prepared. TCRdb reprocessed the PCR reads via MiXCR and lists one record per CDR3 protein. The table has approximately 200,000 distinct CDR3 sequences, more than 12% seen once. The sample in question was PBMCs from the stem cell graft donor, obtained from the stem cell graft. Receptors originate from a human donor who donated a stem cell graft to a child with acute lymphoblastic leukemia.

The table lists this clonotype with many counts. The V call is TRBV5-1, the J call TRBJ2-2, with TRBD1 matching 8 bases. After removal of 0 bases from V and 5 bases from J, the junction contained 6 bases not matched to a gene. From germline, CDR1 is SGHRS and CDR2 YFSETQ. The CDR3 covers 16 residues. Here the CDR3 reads CASSLAGGAGTGELFF. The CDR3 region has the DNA TGCGCCAGCAGCTTGGCAGGGGGCGCAGGGACCGGGGAGCTGTTTTTT.

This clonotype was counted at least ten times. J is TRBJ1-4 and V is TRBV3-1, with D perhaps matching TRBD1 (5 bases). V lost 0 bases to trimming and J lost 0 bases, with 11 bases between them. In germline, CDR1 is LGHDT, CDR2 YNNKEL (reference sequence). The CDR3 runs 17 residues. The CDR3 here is CASSQDDGHATNEKLFF. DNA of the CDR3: TGTGCCAGCAGCCAAGACGACGGACATGCAACTAATGAAAAACTGTTTTTT.

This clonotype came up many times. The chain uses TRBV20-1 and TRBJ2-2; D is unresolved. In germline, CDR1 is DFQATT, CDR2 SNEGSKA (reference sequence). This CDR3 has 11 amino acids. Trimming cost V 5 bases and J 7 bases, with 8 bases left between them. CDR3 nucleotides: TGCAGTGCTTCTCTGTACGGGGAGCTGTTTTTT. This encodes CSASLYGELFF.

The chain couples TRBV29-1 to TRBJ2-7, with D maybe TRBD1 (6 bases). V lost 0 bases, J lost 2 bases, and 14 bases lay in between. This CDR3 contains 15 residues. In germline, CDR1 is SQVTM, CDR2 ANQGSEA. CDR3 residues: CSVEEGADPPYEQYF. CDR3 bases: TGCAGCGTTGAAGAGGGGGCAGATCCGCCCTACGAGCAGTACTTC.

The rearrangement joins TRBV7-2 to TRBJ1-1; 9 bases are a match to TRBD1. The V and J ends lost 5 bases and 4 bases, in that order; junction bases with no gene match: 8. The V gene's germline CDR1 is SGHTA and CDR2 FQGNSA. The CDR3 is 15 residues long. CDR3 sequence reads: CASSTAPTGGTEAFF. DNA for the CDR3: TGTGCCAGCAGCACCGCTCCGACAGGGGGCACTGAAGCTTTCTTT.

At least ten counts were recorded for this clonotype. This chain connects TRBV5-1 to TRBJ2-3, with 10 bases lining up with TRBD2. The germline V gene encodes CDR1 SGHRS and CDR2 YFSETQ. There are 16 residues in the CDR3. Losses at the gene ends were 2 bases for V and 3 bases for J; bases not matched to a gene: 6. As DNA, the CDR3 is TGCGCCAGCAGCTTCTCTAGCGGGAGCCAAACAGATACGCAGTATTTT. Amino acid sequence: CASSFSSGSQTDTQYF.

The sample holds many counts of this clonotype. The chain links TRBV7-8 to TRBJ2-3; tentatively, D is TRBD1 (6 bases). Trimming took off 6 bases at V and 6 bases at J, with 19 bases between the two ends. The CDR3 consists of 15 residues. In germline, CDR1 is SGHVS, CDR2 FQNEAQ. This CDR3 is CASRVRGRWQDTQYF. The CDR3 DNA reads TGTGCCAGCAGGGTCAGGGGACGTTGGCAGGATACGCAGTATTTT.

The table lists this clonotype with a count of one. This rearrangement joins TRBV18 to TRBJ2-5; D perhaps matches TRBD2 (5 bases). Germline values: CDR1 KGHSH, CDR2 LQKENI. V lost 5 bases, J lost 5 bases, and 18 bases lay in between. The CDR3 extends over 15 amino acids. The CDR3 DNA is TGTGCCAGCTCATCCTCTGGACCGGGCGGGGAGACCCAGTACTTC. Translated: CASSSSGPGGETQYF.

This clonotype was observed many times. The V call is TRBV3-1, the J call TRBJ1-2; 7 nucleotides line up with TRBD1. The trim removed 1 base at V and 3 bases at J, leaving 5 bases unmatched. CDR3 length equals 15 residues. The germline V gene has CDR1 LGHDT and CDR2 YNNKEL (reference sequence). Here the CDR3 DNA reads TGTGCCAGCAGCCAAGGGAGGGGGCGCGACTATGGCTACACCTTC. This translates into CASSQGRGRDYGYTF.

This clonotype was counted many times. CDR3 DNA: TGCGCCAGCAGCTCGAGCGGGAATGTGGAGACCCAGTACTTC. It encodes CASSSSGNVETQYF. V is TRBV5-1 and J is TRBJ2-5, with 7 positions matching TRBD2. CDR3 size: 14 residues. The V segment lost 3 bases and the J segment 5 bases; nucleotides outside the gene matches: 7. CDR1 is SGHRS, CDR2 YFSETQ, per germline.

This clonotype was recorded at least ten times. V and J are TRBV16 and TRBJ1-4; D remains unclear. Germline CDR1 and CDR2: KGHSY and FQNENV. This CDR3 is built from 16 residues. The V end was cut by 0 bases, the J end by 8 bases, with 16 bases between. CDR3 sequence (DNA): TGTGCCAGCAGCCAATCTCACCGGCAGTTAGGGGAAAAACTGTTTTTT. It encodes CASSQSHRQLGEKLFF.

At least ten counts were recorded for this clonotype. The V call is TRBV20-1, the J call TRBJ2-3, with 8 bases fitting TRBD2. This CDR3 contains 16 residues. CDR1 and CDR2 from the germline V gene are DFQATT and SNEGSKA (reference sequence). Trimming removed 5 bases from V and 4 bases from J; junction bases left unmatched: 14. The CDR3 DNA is TGCAGTGCTCCGTCCCAGCCGGGACTAGTCCCAGATACGCAGTATTTT. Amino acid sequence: CSAPSQPGLVPDTQYF.

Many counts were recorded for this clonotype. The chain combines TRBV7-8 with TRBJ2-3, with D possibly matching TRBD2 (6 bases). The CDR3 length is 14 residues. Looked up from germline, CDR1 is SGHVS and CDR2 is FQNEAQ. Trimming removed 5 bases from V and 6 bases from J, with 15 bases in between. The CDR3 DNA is TGTGCCAGCAGCCCTTTCTCTAGCGTGGATACGCAGTATTTT. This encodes CASSPFSSVDTQYF.

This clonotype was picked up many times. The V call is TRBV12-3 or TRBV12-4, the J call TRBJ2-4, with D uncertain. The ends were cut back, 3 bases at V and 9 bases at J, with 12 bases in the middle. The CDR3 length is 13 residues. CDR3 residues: CASSFIDPGIQYF. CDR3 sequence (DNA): TGTGCCAGCAGTTTCATCGATCCGGGCATTCAGTACTTC.

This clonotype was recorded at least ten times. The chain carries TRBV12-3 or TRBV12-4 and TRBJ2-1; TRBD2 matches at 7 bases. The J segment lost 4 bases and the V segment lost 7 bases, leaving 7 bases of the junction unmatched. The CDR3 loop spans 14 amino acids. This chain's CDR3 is CASKRPSGYNEQFF. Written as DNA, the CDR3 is TGTGCCAGCAAAAGACCTAGCGGATACAATGAGCAGTTCTTC.

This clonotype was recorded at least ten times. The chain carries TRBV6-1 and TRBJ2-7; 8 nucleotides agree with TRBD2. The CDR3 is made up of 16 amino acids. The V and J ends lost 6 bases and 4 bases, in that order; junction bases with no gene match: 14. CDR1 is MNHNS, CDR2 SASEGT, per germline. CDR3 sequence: CASRVRAAGVSYEQYF. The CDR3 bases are TGTGCCAGCAGAGTCAGGGCAGCGGGAGTCTCGTACGAGCAGTACTTC.

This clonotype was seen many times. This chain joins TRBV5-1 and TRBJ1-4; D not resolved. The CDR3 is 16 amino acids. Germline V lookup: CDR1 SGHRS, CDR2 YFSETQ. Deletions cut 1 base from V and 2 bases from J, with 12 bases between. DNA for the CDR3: TGCGCCAGCAGCTTGACGTGGCCGCAGACTAATGAAAAACTGTTTTTT. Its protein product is CASSLTWPQTNEKLFF.

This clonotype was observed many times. Here the CDR3 reads CASSPMPSDRVSTDTQYF. Written as DNA, the CDR3 is TGTGCCAGCAGCCCGATGCCGAGTGACAGGGTGAGCACAGATACGCAGTATTTT. The chain couples TRBV5-6 to TRBJ2-3; TRBD1 aligns across 7 bases. Germline V CDR1 and CDR2: SGHDT, YYEEEE. This CDR3 is built from 18 residues. Unmatched junction bases numbered 14, after V lost 4 bases and J lost 0 bases. The variable domain in full, with the rest retrieved from reference TRBV5-6 and TRBJ2-3, is DAGVTQSPTHLIKTRGQQVTLRCSPKSGHDTVSWYQQALGQGPQFIFQYYEEEERQRGNFPDRFSGHQFPNYSSELNVNALLLGDSALYLCASSPMPSDRVSTDTQYFGPGTRLTVL.

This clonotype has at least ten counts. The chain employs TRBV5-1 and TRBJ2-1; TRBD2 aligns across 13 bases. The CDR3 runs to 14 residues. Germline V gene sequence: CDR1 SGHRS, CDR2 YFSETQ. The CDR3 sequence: CACKWTSGSNEQFF. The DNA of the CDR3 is TGCGCTTGTAAGTGGACTAGCGGGAGCAATGAGCAGTTCTTC.